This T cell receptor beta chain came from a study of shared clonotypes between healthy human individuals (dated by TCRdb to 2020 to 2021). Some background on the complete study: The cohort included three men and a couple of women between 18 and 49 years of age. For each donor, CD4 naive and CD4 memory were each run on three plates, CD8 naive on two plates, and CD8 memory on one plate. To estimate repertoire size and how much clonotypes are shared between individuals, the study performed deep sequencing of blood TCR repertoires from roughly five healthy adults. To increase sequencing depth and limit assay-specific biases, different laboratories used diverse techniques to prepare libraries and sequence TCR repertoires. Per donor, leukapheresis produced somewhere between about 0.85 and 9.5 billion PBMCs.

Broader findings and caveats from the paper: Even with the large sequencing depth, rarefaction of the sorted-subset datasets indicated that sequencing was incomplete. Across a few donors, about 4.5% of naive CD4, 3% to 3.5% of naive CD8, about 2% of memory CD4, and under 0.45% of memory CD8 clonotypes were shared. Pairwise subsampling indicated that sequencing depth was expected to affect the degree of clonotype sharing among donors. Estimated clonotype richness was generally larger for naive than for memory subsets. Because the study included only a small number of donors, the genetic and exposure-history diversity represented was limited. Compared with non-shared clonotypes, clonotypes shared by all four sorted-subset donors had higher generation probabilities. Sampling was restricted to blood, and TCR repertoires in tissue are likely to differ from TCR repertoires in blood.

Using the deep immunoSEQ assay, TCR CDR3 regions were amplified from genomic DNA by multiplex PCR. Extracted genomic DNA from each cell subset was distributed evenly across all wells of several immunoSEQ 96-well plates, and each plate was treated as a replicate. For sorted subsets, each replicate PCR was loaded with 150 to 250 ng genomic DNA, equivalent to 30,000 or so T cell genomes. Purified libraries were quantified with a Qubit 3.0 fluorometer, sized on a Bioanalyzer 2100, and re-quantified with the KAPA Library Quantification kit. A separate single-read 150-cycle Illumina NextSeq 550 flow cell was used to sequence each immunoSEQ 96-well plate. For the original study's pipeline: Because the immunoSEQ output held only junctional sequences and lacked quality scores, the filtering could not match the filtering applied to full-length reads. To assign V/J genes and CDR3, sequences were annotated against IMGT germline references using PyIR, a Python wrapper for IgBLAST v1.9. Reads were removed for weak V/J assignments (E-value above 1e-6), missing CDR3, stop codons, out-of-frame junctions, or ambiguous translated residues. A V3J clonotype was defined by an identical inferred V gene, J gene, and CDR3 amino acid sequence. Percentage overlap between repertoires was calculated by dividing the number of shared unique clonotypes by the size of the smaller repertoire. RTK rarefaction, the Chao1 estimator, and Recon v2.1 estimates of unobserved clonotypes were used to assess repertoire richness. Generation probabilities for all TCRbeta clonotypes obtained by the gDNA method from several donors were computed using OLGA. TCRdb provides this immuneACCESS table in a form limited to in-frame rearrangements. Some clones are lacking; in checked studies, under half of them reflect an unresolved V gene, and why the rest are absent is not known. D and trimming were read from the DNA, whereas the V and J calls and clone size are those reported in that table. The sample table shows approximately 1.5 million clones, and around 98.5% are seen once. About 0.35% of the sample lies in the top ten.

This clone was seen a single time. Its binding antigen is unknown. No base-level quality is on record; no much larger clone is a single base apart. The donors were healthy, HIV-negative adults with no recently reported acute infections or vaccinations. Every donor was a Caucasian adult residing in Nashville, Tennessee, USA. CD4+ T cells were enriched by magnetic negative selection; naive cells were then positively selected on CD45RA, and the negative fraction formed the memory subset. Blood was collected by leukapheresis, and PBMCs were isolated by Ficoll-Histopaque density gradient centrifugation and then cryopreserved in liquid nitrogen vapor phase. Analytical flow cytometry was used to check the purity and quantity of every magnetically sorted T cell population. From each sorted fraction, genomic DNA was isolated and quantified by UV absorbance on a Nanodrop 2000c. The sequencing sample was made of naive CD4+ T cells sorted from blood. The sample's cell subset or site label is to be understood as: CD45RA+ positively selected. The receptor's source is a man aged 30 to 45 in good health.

The CDR3 has the sequence CASSSQHRDPKETQYF. The nucleotides read TGTGCCAGCAGTTCCCAACACCGGGACCCCAAAGAGACCCAGTACTTC. Recombination joined TRBV28 with TRBJ2-5; the D call is possibly TRBD1 or TRBD2, each sharing 5 bases. Trimming costs V 4 bases and J 3 bases, and their ends lie 18 bases apart. The germline V gene gives CDR1 as MDHEN and CDR2 as SYDVKM. Measured from the cysteine to the phenylalanine, the CDR3 is 16 residues long. The sequence is cut down to CDR3 DNA, 48 bases in frame from base 1.